This T cell receptor (beta chain) was observed in a study of T cells in Graves' hyperthyroidism and ophthalmopathy. Study in general: Any treatment followed the collection of peripheral blood at initial diagnosis.

RNA transcripts served as the template for amplifying TCR beta CDR3 regions. RT-PCR in the first round (using the HTBI primer set) targeted the TCR CDR3. TCRdb re-called the multiplex PCR reads with MiXCR, one entry per CDR3 protein. The sample records more than 300,000 distinct CDR3 sequences, approximately 15% being singletons. Germline V gene lookup returns CDR1 DFQATT and CDR2 SNEGSKA (reference sequence). The V and J ends lost 4 bases and 4 bases, in that order; junction bases with no gene match: 6. This CDR3 has 15 residues. The receptor was derived from a woman aged 25 to 39 with Graves' hyperthyroidism. The chain employs TRBV20-1 and TRBJ2-5; 13 positions match TRBD2. Sequenced material: blood. The DNA for the CDR3 is TGCAGTGCTACCGTAGGACTAGCGGGAGTAGAGACCCAGTACTTC. It yields the protein CSATVGLAGVETQYF.